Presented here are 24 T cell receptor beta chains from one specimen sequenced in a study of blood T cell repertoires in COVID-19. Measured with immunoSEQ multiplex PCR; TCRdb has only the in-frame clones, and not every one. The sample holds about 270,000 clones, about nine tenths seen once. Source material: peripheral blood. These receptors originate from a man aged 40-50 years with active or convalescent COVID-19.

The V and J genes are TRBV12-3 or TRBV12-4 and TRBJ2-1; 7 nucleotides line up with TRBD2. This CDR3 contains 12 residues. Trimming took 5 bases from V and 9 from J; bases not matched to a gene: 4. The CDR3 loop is CASSGEGFEQFF. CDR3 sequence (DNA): TGTGCCAGCAGTGGGGAGGGATTTGAGCAGTTCTTC.

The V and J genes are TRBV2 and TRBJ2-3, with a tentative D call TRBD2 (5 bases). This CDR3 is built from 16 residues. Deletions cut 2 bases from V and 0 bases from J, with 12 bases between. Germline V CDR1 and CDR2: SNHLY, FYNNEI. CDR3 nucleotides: TGTGCCAGCAGTGAACTCCGGGGTATTAGCACAGATACGCAGTATTTT. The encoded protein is CASSELRGISTDTQYF.

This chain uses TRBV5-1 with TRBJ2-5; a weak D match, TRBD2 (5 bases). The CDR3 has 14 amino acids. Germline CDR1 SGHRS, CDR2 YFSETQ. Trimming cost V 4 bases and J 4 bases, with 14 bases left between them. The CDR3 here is CASSLNRGRETQYF. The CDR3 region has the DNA TGCGCCAGCAGCCTTAATCGGGGTCGAGAGACCCAGTACTTC.

CDR3 sequence: CASSYLPAGAEAFF. The CDR3 nucleotides read TGTGCCAGCAGTTACTTGCCGGCAGGGGCTGAAGCTTTCTTT. The V gene is TRBV6-2 or TRBV6-3, the J gene TRBJ1-1, with D perhaps matching TRBD1 (6 bases). The CDR3 covers 14 residues. Germline V gene data show CDR1 as MNHEY and CDR2 as SVGEGT. Trimming removed 1 base at V and 6 bases at J, with 12 bases between.

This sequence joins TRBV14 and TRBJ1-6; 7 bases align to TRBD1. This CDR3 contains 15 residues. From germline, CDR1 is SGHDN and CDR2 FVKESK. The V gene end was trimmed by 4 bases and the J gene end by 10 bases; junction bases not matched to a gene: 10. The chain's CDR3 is CASSPRRGGWSPLHF. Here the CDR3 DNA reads TGTGCCAGCAGCCCACGGAGAGGGGGCTGGTCACCCCTCCACTTT.

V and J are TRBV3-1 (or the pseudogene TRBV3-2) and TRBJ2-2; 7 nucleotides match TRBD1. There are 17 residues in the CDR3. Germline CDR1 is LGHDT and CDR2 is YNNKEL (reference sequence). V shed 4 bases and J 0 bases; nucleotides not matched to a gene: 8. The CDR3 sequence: CASSPGPGQSNTGELFF. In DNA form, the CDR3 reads TGTGCCAGCAGCCCAGGACCGGGACAGTCGAACACCGGGGAGCTGTTTTTT.

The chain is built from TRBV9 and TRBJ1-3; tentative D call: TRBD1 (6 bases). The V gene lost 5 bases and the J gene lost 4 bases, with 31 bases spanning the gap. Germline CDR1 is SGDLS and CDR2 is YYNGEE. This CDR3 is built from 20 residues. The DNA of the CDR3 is TGTGCCAGCAGTACAGGGTCCATCACAGGGCTCGGATCTTTAGGAAACACCATATATTTT. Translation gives CASSTGSITGLGSLGNTIYF.

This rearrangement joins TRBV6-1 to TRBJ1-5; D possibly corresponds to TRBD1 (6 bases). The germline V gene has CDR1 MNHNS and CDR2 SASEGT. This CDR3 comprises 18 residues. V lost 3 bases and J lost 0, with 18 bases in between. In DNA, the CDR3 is TGTGCCAGCAGTGACCGCCCCGGACAGCAATATAGCAATCAGCCCCAGCATTTT. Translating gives CASSDRPGQQYSNQPQHF.

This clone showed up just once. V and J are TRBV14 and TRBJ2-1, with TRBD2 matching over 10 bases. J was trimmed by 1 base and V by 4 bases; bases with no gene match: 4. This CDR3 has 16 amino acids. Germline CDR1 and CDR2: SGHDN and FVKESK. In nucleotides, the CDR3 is TGTGCCAGCAGCCGAAGACTAGCGGGTTCCTACAATGAGCAGTTCTTC. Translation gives CASSRRLAGSYNEQFF.

The CDR3: CSVEIRGGNTGELFF. CDR3 in DNA: TGCAGCGTTGAAATCAGGGGTGGGAACACCGGGGAGCTGTTTTTT. The V call is TRBV29-1, the J call TRBJ2-2, with a weak D call TRBD1 (6 bases). The CDR3 totals 15 residues. V was cut by 2 bases and J by 1 base, with 11 bases left in between. Looked up from germline, CDR1 is SQVTM and CDR2 is ANQGSEA.

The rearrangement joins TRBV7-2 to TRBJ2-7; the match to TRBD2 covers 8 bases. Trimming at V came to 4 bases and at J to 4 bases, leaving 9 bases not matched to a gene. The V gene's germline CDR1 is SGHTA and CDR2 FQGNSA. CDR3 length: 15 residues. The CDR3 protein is CASSYRASGSYEQYF. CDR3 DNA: TGTGCCAGCAGCTACCGTGCGAGCGGGAGTTACGAGCAGTACTTC.

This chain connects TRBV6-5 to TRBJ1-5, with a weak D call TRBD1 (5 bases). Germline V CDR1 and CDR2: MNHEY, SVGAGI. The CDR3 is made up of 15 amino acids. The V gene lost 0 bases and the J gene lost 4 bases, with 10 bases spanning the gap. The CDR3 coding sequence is TGTGCCAGCAGTTACTCGATCCAGGGTAATCAGCCCCAGCATTTT. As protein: CASSYSIQGNQPQHF.

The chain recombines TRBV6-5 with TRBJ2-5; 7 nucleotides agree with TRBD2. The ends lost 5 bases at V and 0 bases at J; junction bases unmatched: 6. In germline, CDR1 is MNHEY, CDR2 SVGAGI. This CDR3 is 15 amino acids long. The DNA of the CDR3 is TGTGCCAGCAGTCTGTGGGGGGGGTACCAAGAGACCCAGTACTTC. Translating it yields CASSLWGGYQETQYF.

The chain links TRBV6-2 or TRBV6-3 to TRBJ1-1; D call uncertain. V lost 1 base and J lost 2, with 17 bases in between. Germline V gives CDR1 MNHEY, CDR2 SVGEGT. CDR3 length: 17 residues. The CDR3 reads CASSYLPEGAGNTEAFF. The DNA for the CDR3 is TGTGCCAGCAGTTACTTGCCCGAGGGCGCAGGAAACACTGAAGCTTTCTTT.

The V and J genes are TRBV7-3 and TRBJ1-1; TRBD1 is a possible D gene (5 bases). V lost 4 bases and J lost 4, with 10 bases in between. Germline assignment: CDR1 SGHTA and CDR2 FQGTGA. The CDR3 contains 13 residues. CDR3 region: CASSYRGSTEAFF. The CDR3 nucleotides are TGTGCCAGCAGCTACCGGGGGAGCACTGAAGCTTTCTTT.

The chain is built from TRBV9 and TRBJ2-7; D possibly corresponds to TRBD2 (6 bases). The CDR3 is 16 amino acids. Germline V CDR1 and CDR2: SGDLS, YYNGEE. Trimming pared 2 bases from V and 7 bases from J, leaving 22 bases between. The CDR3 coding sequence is TGTGCCAGCAGCGTTGGGCCCTGGGGACTCTCCGGGGAGCAGTACTTC. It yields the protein CASSVGPWGLSGEQYF. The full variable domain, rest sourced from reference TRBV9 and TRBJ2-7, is DSGVTQTPKHLITATGQRVTLRCSPRSGDLSVYWYQQSLDQGLQFLIQYYNGEERAKGNILERFSAQQFPDLHSELNLSSLELGDSALYFCASSVGPWGLSGEQYFGPGTRLTVT.

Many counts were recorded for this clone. CDR3 nucleotide sequence: TGTGCCAGCACGGTCCGCAGGGGCCAGGCACCCCTCCACTTT. Amino acids: CASTVRRGQAPLHF. The V gene is TRBV2, the J gene TRBJ1-6; TRBD1 might be the D (6 bases). Germline CDR1 is SNHLY and CDR2 is FYNNEI. The CDR3 is 14 amino acids. V was clipped by 7 bases and J by 11 bases, with 18 bases between them.

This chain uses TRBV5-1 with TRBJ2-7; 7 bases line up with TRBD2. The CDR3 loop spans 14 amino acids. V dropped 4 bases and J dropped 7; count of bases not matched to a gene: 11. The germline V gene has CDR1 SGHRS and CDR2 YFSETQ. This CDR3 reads CASSPVGTAGEQYF. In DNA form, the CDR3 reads TGCGCCAGCAGCCCGGTAGGTACAGCGGGGGAGCAGTACTTC.

CDR3 amino acids: CASTQGGTEAFF. The CDR3 DNA reads as TGTGCCAGTACCCAGGGGGGAACTGAAGCTTTCTTT. This chain links TRBV19 with TRBJ1-1, with 7 positions matching TRBD1. The CDR3 is 12 amino acids. Germline V gene sequence: CDR1 LNHDA, CDR2 SQIVND (reference sequence). The V and J ends lost 7 bases and 5 bases, in that order; junction bases with no gene match: 4.

CDR3 region: CSVSRTDNSPLHF. CDR3 in DNA: TGCAGCGTTTCTAGGACAGATAATTCACCCCTCCACTTT. The chain is built from TRBV29-1 and TRBJ1-6; TRBD1 might be the D (6 bases). Trimming removed 5 bases at V and 5 bases at J, with 10 bases between. There are 13 residues in the CDR3. The germline V gene encodes CDR1 SQVTM and CDR2 ANQGSEA.

CDR3 DNA sequence: TGTGCCAGCAGTTTATCTCAAACAAATGGCTACACCTTC. This codes for CASSLSQTNGYTF. The V gene is TRBV28, the J gene TRBJ1-2; D gene unclear. V lost 1 base to trimming and J lost 6 bases, with 9 bases between them. This CDR3 comprises 13 residues. Looked up from germline, CDR1 is MDHEN and CDR2 is SYDVKM.

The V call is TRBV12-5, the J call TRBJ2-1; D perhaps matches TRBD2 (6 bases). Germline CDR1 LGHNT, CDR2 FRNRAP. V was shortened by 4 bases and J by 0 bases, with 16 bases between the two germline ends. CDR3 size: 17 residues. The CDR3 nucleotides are TGTGCTAGTGGTTCACCAAGCTCCGGGAGCTCCTACAATGAGCAGTTCTTC. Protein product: CASGSPSSGSSYNEQFF.

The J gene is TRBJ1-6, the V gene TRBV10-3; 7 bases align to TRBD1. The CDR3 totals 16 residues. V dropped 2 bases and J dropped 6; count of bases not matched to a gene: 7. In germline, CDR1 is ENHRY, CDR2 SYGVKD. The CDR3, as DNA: TGTGCCATCAGTGAGGGTACAGGGGTTGGTAATTCACCCCTCCACTTT. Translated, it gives CAISEGTGVGNSPLHF.

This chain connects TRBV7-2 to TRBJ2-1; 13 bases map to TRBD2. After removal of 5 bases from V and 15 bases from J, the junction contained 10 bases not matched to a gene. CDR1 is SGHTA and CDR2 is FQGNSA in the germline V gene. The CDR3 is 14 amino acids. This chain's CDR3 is CASSPPGLAGSAFF. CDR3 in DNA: TGTGCCAGCAGCCCGCCGGGACTAGCGGGATCGGCGTTCTTC.